The 20 T cell receptor beta chains presented below share a single source sample, sequenced in a study of cytomegalovirus exposure and HLA in healthy donors. Sequencing used immunoSEQ multiplex PCR; TCRdb keeps in-frame clones, though not all of them. The sample includes some 180,000 clones, about 81% seen only once; the top ten take about 1.2%. Sequenced sample: PBMCs. Receptors originate from a woman aged 25 to 39 in good health and CMV-seronegative.

The chain combines TRBV13 with TRBJ1-4; 8 positions match TRBD1. The CDR3 length is 18 residues. Germline V lookup: CDR1 PRHDT, CDR2 FYEKMQ (reference sequence). J lost 5 bases, V lost 0 bases, and 11 bases had no gene match. The CDR3: CASSLGWTGTGRNEKLFF. Written as DNA, the CDR3 is TGTGCCAGCAGCTTAGGTTGGACCGGGACAGGTCGCAATGAAAAACTGTTTTTT. The full variable domain, with the rest looked up from reference TRBV13 and TRBJ1-4, is AAGVIQSPRHLIKEKRETATLKCYPIPRHDTVYWYQQGPGQDPQFLISFYEKMQSDKGSIPDRFSAQQFSDYHSELNMSSLELGDSALYFCASSLGWTGTGRNEKLFFGSGTQLSVL.

The V and J genes are TRBV5-1 and TRBJ2-7; 7 bases are shared with TRBD1. Germline CDR1 is SGHRS and CDR2 is YFSETQ. This CDR3 has 15 amino acids. The V gene end was trimmed by 5 bases and the J gene end by 1 base; junction bases not matched to a gene: 9. The CDR3 loop reads CASRYLRDRSYEQYF. CDR3 DNA: TGCGCCAGCAGATATCTCCGGGACAGATCCTACGAGCAGTACTTC. Variable domain in full (rest from reference TRBV5-1 and TRBJ2-7): KAGVTQTPRYLIKTRGQQVTLSCSPISGHRSVSWYQQTPGQGLQFLFEYFSETQRNKGNFPGRFSGRQFSNSRSEMNVSTLELGDSALYLCASRYLRDRSYEQYFGPGTRLTVT.

The chain couples TRBV7-9 to TRBJ1-1; D remains ambiguous. There are 15 residues in the CDR3. Germline CDR1 is SEHNR and CDR2 is FQNEAQ (reference sequence). The V and J ends lost 2 bases and 0 bases respectively, with 10 bases between them. CDR3 residues: CASSLLSGLNTEAFF. In DNA form, the CDR3 reads TGTGCCAGCAGCTTACTGAGCGGGTTGAACACTGAAGCTTTCTTT.

This rearrangement joins TRBV5-1 to TRBJ1-1; the match to TRBD1 covers 7 bases. With V trimmed by 0 bases and J by 1 base, 3 bases remained unmatched. This CDR3 is built from 15 residues. Germline values: CDR1 SGHRS, CDR2 YFSETQ. The chain's CDR3 is CASSLEGGRNTEAFF. The DNA for the CDR3 is TGCGCCAGCAGCTTGGAAGGGGGCAGGAACACTGAAGCTTTCTTT. Full variable domain (remainder filled in from reference TRBV5-1 and TRBJ1-1): KAGVTQTPRYLIKTRGQQVTLSCSPISGHRSVSWYQQTPGQGLQFLFEYFSETQRNKGNFPGRFSGRQFSNSRSEMNVSTLELGDSALYLCASSLEGGRNTEAFFGQGTRLTVV.

CDR3: CASSLASGVYNEQFF. The CDR3 bases are TGTGCCAGCAGCTTGGCTAGCGGGGTTTACAATGAGCAGTTCTTC. This chain joins TRBV5-4 and TRBJ2-1; 9 nucleotides match TRBD2. V shed 0 bases, J shed 4 bases, and the junction held 2 bases outside the gene matches. The germline V gene encodes CDR1 SGHNT and CDR2 YYREEE (reference sequence). The CDR3 loop spans 15 amino acids.

The chain couples TRBV6-4 to TRBJ1-2; a possible D gene is TRBD1 (6 bases). The CDR3 covers 14 residues. V lost 0 bases and J 4 bases, leaving 9 bases between the germline ends. CDR1 MRHNA and CDR2 SNTAGT come from the germline V gene. CDR3 nucleotides: TGTGCCAGCAGTGACTCAGGCAGGGGCTATGGCTACACCTTC. Encoded protein: CASSDSGRGYGYTF.

The chain's CDR3 is CASNEEEGMNTEAFF. DNA of the CDR3: TGTGCCAGCAATGAGGAGGAGGGTATGAACACTGAAGCTTTCTTT. The chain uses TRBV6-5 and TRBJ1-1; D is uncertain. V shed 7 bases and J shed 0 bases, with 15 bases lying between them. The germline V gene encodes CDR1 MNHEY and CDR2 SVGAGI. The CDR3 is made up of 15 amino acids.

This clone was picked up a small number of times. The chain carries TRBV6-1 and TRBJ1-2; maybe TRBD1 (5 bases). Germline lookup yields CDR1 MNHNS and CDR2 SASEGT. V shed 7 bases and J shed 2 bases, with 14 bases lying between them. This CDR3 has 14 amino acids. The CDR3 region has the DNA TGTGCCAGCAACCCTTTGACAGCAAACTATGGCTACACCTTC. It specifies CASNPLTANYGYTF.

This clone was counted only a few times. V and J are TRBV18 and TRBJ1-2; D is ambiguous. The germline CDR1 and CDR2 sequences are KGHSH and LQKENI. This CDR3 contains 13 residues. The V and J ends lost 2 bases and 5 bases respectively, with 9 bases between them. CDR3 coding DNA: TGTGCCAGCTCACCAGGCAGGCGATATGGCTACACCTTC. Amino acids: CASSPGRRYGYTF.

This clone was found a few times. V is TRBV7-2 and J is TRBJ1-5, with D possibly TRBD1 on 5 matching bases. Germline assignment: CDR1 SGHTA and CDR2 FQGNSA. Trimming cost V 4 bases and J 2 bases, with 9 bases left between them. The CDR3 covers 14 residues. This CDR3 is CASSSQGRNQPQHF. For the CDR3, the DNA is TGTGCCAGCAGCTCTCAGGGCCGCAATCAGCCCCAGCATTTT.

This clone was counted a few times. V is TRBV10-2 and J is TRBJ1-1; 7 bases map to TRBD1. Germline V gives CDR1 WSHSY, CDR2 SAAADI. The CDR3 is made up of 13 amino acids. The junction had 8 bases not matched to a gene; V was cut back by 4 bases and J by 9 bases. The CDR3 DNA reads as TGCGCCAGCAGTGTTGTACAGGGGAGGAAAGCTTTCTTT. This encodes CASSVVQGRKAFF.

This rearrangement joins TRBV27 to TRBJ2-1; the D gene is possibly TRBD2 (6 bases). Germline CDR1 is MNHEY and CDR2 is SMNVEV (reference sequence). The CDR3 length is 14 residues. V dropped 3 bases and J dropped 5 bases, with 11 bases sitting between them. CDR3 sequence: CASSLAGFDNEQFF. The CDR3, as DNA: TGTGCCAGCAGTTTGGCGGGGTTCGACAATGAGCAGTTCTTC.

This rearrangement joins TRBV5-1 to TRBJ2-5; D ambiguous. V gave up 0 bases and J gave up 5 bases, with 8 bases separating them. Germline assignment: CDR1 SGHRS and CDR2 YFSETQ. The CDR3 is 13 amino acids. CDR3 sequence (DNA): TGCGCCAGCAGCTTGGCCCAGTCGGAGACCCAGTACTTC. It specifies CASSLAQSETQYF.

The V gene is TRBV19, the J gene TRBJ1-5; D unresolved. The CDR3 covers 13 residues. CDR1 and CDR2 (germline): LNHDA, SQIVND (reference sequence). V was cut by 6 bases and J by 5 bases, with 11 bases left in between. CDR3 sequence (DNA): TGTGCCAGTAGAGTGTTCCGGGATCAGCCCCAGCATTTT. Protein: CASRVFRDQPQHF.

The CDR3 spells CASSSGLAGGVSYEQYF. In DNA form, the CDR3 reads TGCGCCAGCAGCTCGGGACTAGCGGGGGGCGTCTCCTACGAGCAGTACTTC. V and J are TRBV5-1 and TRBJ2-7, with TRBD2 matching 15 bases. Trimming cost V 3 bases and J 0 bases; bases outside gene matches: 4. The CDR3 is 17 amino acids. Germline V gives CDR1 SGHRS, CDR2 YFSETQ.

The rearrangement links TRBV15 to TRBJ1-4; 7 positions match TRBD1. CDR3 length: 16 amino acids. Germline V gene data show CDR1 as LNHNV and CDR2 as YYDKDF (reference sequence). Trimming cost V 2 bases and J 0 bases; bases outside gene matches: 3. CDR3 nucleotide sequence: TGTGCCACCAGCAGATTTGGGACAGCAACTAATGAAAAACTGTTTTTT. Protein: CATSRFGTATNEKLFF.

This chain connects TRBV10-3 to TRBJ1-1, with TRBD1 matching over 7 bases. From germline, CDR1 is ENHRY and CDR2 SYGVKD. Unmatched junction bases numbered 9, after V lost 6 bases and J lost 5 bases. The CDR3 has 14 residues. CDR3 loop: CAISATGLRTEAFF. As DNA, the CDR3 is TGTGCCATCAGCGCGACAGGGTTGAGGACTGAAGCTTTCTTT.

This clone was detected a few times. The rearrangement joins TRBV6-4 to TRBJ2-1, with 10 bases matching TRBD2. This CDR3 has 16 residues. Germline lookup yields CDR1 MRHNA and CDR2 SNTAGT. The V and J ends lost 0 bases and 6 bases, in that order; junction bases with no gene match: 5. CDR3 sequence: CASSDSRLAGLNEQFF. The CDR3 nucleotides read TGTGCCAGCAGTGACTCGAGACTAGCGGGTCTCAATGAGCAGTTCTTC.

The rearrangement joins TRBV5-1 to TRBJ2-2, with 12 bases fitting TRBD2. This CDR3 spans 15 amino acids. With V trimmed by 2 bases and J by 5 bases, 1 base remained unmatched. Germline CDR1 and CDR2: SGHRS and YFSETQ. The CDR3 spells CASSFGTSGTGELFF. The CDR3 coding sequence is TGCGCCAGCAGCTTCGGGACTAGCGGGACCGGGGAGCTGTTTTTT.

The J gene is TRBJ1-5, the V gene TRBV30; 7 nucleotides match TRBD1. CDR3 length: 14 amino acids. With 1 base clipped from V and 7 bases from J, the junction kept 7 bases outside the gene matches. Germline CDR1 and CDR2: GTSNPN and SVGIG (reference sequence). The CDR3 region has the DNA TGTGCCTGGAGTGAAGAGACAGGGAAGCAGCCCCAGCATTTT. It specifies CAWSEETGKQPQHF.